What follows are 29 T cell receptor beta chains derived from one specimen sequenced in a study of PD-1 blockade in classical Hodgkin lymphoma. The data were produced by immunoSEQ multiplex PCR, yet TCRdb's version contains in-frame clones alone and is incomplete. Of more than 30,000 clones in the sample, about 87% are singletons; the top ten hold about 1.2%. Time point here: newly diagnosed, previously untreated cHL patient sample. Thawed PBMCs underwent magnetic negative selection to yield purified CD4+ T cells. What was sequenced was CD4+ T cells from blood. Receptors originate from a human donor with classical Hodgkin lymphoma.

The chain couples TRBV5-1 to TRBJ2-7, with D possibly called TRBD1 or TRBD2 (5 bases each). The CDR3 spans 14 residues. Germline loops: CDR1 SGHRS, CDR2 YFSETQ. V lost 3 bases to trimming and J lost 1 base, with 11 bases between them. This CDR3 is CASSSGPTSYEQYF. CDR3 bases: TGCGCCAGCAGCTCGGGACCGACATCCTACGAGCAGTACTTC.

The rearrangement links TRBV2 to TRBJ1-6, with 9 bases lining up with TRBD1. Germline V gene data show CDR1 as SNHLY and CDR2 as FYNNEI. Unmatched junction bases numbered 5, after V lost 4 bases and J lost 7 bases. The CDR3 covers 15 residues. The CDR3 DNA is TGTGCCAGCAGTGCTTCCGGGACAGGGAATTCACCCCTCCACTTT. This gives the protein CASSASGTGNSPLHF.

The chain recombines TRBV7-3 with TRBJ2-6; 9 positions match TRBD1. V lost 4 bases and J lost 4; bases outside the gene matches: 5. CDR1 SGHTA and CDR2 FQGTGA come from the germline V gene. This CDR3 region has 16 residues. CDR3 nucleotide sequence: TGTGCCAGCAGCTCCGGGACAGGGACCGGGGCCAACGTCCTGACTTTC. Its translation is CASSSGTGTGANVLTF.

V is TRBV7-8 and J is TRBJ2-3; D gene unclear. The germline gives CDR1 SGHVS, CDR2 FQNEAQ. This CDR3 region has 15 residues. The ends were cut back, 1 base at V and 0 bases at J, with 8 bases in the middle. The CDR3 DNA is TGTGCCAGCAGCTTAGAGATGGCTAGCACAGATACGCAGTATTTT. It is translated as CASSLEMASTDTQYF.

The rearrangement uses TRBV6-5 and TRBJ2-1, with D tentatively TRBD1 (5 bases). This CDR3 region has 14 residues. Germline assignment: CDR1 MNHEY and CDR2 SVGAGI. Between the trimmed V and J ends, which lost 5 bases and 9 bases, there was a span of 17 bases. CDR3 region: CASSDPRGFGEQFF. Here the CDR3 DNA reads TGTGCCAGCAGTGACCCTAGGGGTTTTGGTGAGCAGTTCTTC.

This clone was detected only once. The chain links TRBV5-1 to TRBJ1-1; the D gene is possibly TRBD1 (5 bases). Germline assignment: CDR1 SGHRS and CDR2 YFSETQ. The V end lost 5 bases, the J end lost 0 bases, and 17 bases lay between the germline ends. CDR3 length: 16 residues. The CDR3 DNA reads TGCGCCAGCAGACCGGACATCCTGGACATGAACACTGAAGCTTTCTTT. Translating it yields CASRPDILDMNTEAFF.

The chain joins TRBV9 to TRBJ2-3, with D tentatively TRBD1 or TRBD2 (5 bases each). Germline lookup yields CDR1 SGDLS and CDR2 YYNGEE. Trimming shortened V by 2 bases and J by 2 bases, and 9 bases separated the two germline ends. The CDR3 runs to 14 residues. CDR3: CASSVGTYTDTQYF. The CDR3 DNA reads TGTGCCAGCAGCGTCGGGACCTACACAGATACGCAGTATTTT.

J is TRBJ2-2 and V is TRBV5-4; D uncertain. The CDR3 extends over 13 amino acids. Trimming left V 1 base short and J 2 bases short, with 3 bases between. Germline V gives CDR1 SGHNT, CDR2 YYREEE (reference sequence). CDR3 coding DNA: TGTGCCAGCAGCTTGAGAAACACCGGGGAGCTGTTTTTT. Translation: CASSLRNTGELFF.

The V call is TRBV11-3, the J call TRBJ2-3, with TRBD2 identical over 8 bases. Germline assignment: CDR1 SGHNT and CDR2 YENEEA. The J segment lost 2 bases and the V segment lost 5 bases, leaving 6 bases of the junction unmatched. The CDR3 loop spans 15 amino acids. CDR3 region: CASSQREINTDTQYF. CDR3 in DNA: TGTGCCAGCAGCCAGCGGGAGATCAACACAGATACGCAGTATTTT.

This sequence joins TRBV10-3 and TRBJ2-7; the match to TRBD1 covers 8 bases. Germline V CDR1 and CDR2: ENHRY, SYGVKD. CDR3 length: 15 amino acids. Trimming at V came to 2 bases and at J to 1 base, leaving 4 bases not matched to a gene. The CDR3: CAISETDRASYEQYF. The DNA of the CDR3 is TGTGCCATCAGTGAGACGGACAGGGCATCCTACGAGCAGTACTTC.

V and J are TRBV5-5 and TRBJ2-2; 8 bases are a match to TRBD2. Germline values: CDR1 SGHKS, CDR2 YYEKEE (reference sequence). J lost 5 bases, V lost 0 bases, and 9 bases had no gene match. The CDR3 is made up of 17 amino acids. The CDR3: CASSLEVAGLTTGELFF. The CDR3 nucleotides read TGTGCCAGCAGCTTGGAAGTAGCGGGACTTACTACCGGGGAGCTGTTTTTT.

The chain employs TRBV2 and TRBJ1-2; the D is unclear. The CDR3 has 15 amino acids. Per germline, CDR1 SNHLY and CDR2 FYNNEI. Trimming left V 1 base short and J 0 bases short, with 9 bases between. The CDR3 loop is CASSEEKGPNYGYTF. In DNA form, the CDR3 reads TGTGCCAGCAGTGAAGAAAAGGGCCCTAACTATGGCTACACCTTC. Based on the CDR3 plus reference TRBV2 and TRBJ1-2, the full variable domain is EPEVTQTPSHQVTQMGQEVILRCVPISNHLYFYWYRQILGQKVEFLVSFYNNEISEKSEIFDDQFSVERPDGSNFTLKIRSTKLEDSAMYFCASSEEKGPNYGYTFGSGTRLTVV.

The chain carries TRBV11-3 and TRBJ2-6, with D hard to call. V lost 2 bases and J lost 2, with 7 bases in between. The germline gives CDR1 SGHNT, CDR2 YENEEA. CDR3 length: 15 residues. This CDR3 is CASSLHGAGANVLTF. The CDR3 DNA is TGTGCCAGCAGCTTACATGGGGCTGGGGCCAACGTCCTGACTTTC. The full variable domain, its missing parts supplied by reference TRBV11-3 and TRBJ2-6, is EAGVVQSPRYKIIEKKQPVAFWCNPISGHNTLYWYLQNLGQGPELLIRYENEEAVDDSQLPKDRFSAERLKGVDSTLKIQPAELGDSAVYLCASSLHGAGANVLTFGAGSRLTVL.

The chain carries TRBV7-6 and TRBJ2-3; TRBD2 might be the D (6 bases). V was clipped by 1 base and J by 1 base, with 12 bases between them. Germline CDR1 is SGHVS and CDR2 is FNYEAQ. The CDR3 is 16 residues long. The chain's CDR3 is CASSLGSGVGTDTQYF. The CDR3 bases are TGTGCCAGCAGCTTAGGGTCGGGAGTGGGCACAGATACGCAGTATTTT. The entire variable domain, with the rest obtained from reference TRBV7-6 and TRBJ2-3, is as follows: GAGVSQSPRYKVTKRGQDVALRCDPISGHVSLYWYRQALGQGPEFLTYFNYEAQQDKSGLPNDRFSAERPEGSISTLTIQRTEQRDSAMYRCASSLGSGVGTDTQYFGPGTRLTVL.

J is TRBJ2-6 and V is TRBV28, with unresolved D. V was pared by 8 bases and J by 2 bases, with 10 bases between. This CDR3 region has 14 residues. CDR1 MDHEN and CDR2 SYDVKM come from the germline V gene. In nucleotides, the CDR3 is TGTGCCAGCTGCTTGAGTCCTGGGGCCAACGTCCTGACTTTC. Translation: CASCLSPGANVLTF.

This chain links TRBV5-4 with TRBJ2-2, with D possibly being TRBD2 (6 bases). Germline CDR1 reads SGHNT; CDR2 reads YYREEE (reference sequence). Trimming cost V 4 bases and J 0 bases, with 10 bases left between them. The length of the CDR3 is 15 residues. The CDR3 nucleotides read TGTGCCAGCAGCGTGGGGGGAACGAACACCGGGGAGCTGTTTTTT. Its translation: CASSVGGTNTGELFF.

This rearrangement joins TRBV19 to TRBJ2-6; weak D call: TRBD2 (5 bases). This CDR3 spans 17 amino acids. Germline CDR1 LNHDA, CDR2 SQIVND (reference sequence). V lost 3 bases to trimming and J lost 0 bases, with 12 bases between them. The CDR3 spells CASSIPGKSSGANVLTF. The DNA of the CDR3 is TGTGCCAGTAGTATTCCGGGGAAAAGCTCTGGGGCCAACGTCCTGACTTTC.

The J gene is TRBJ1-2, the V gene TRBV18; no reliable D call. This CDR3 region has 14 residues. Trimming pared 1 base from V and 5 bases from J, leaving 11 bases between. Germline CDR1 reads KGHSH; CDR2 reads LQKENI. CDR3 residues: CASSPRDTQYGYTF. The CDR3 DNA reads as TGTGCCAGCTCACCACGAGACACACAATATGGCTACACCTTC. Filled out from reference TRBV18 and TRBJ1-2, the complete variable domain reads NAGVMQNPRHLVRRRGQEARLRCSPMKGHSHVYWYRQLPEEGLKFMVYLQKENIIDESGMPKERFSAEFPKEGPSILRIQQVVRGDSAAYFCASSPRDTQYGYTFGSGTRLTVV.

For this clone: At one end the junction does not follow the germline gene, possibly because of a read error. The chain joins TRBV9 to TRBJ2-2, with TRBD2 identical over 10 bases. Germline lookup yields CDR1 SGDLS and CDR2 YYNGEE. This CDR3 spans 18 amino acids. Written as DNA, the CDR3 is TGTGCCAGCACCGTAGGTCAGCGGGAGGGCACGAACACCGGGGAGCTGTTTTTT. Protein: CASTVGQREGTNTGELFF.

This clone was seen once. The chain recombines TRBV28 with TRBJ1-2; a possible D gene is TRBD1 (6 bases). This CDR3 has 14 residues. The V end lost 7 bases, the J end lost 3 bases, and 15 bases lay between the germline ends. CDR1 and CDR2 (germline): MDHEN, SYDVKM. This CDR3 reads CASTLRGGDYGYTF. CDR3 nucleotide sequence: TGTGCCAGCACCCTCAGAGGGGGAGACTATGGCTACACCTTC.

The chain carries TRBV28 and TRBJ1-2; 11 nucleotides match TRBD1. The CDR3 runs to 13 residues. CDR1 is MDHEN, CDR2 SYDVKM, per germline. J was trimmed by 7 bases and V by 6 bases; bases with no gene match: 4. The CDR3 DNA sequence: TGTGCCAGCAGACCAGGACAGGGGGCTGGCTACACCTTC. This codes for CASRPGQGAGYTF.

The chain couples TRBV7-9 to TRBJ2-5, with 7 bases aligning to TRBD2. V trimming: 6 bases; J trimming: 5 bases; junction bases outside the gene matches: 9. The CDR3 runs to 14 residues. CDR1 is SEHNR, CDR2 FQNEAQ, per germline (reference sequence). CDR3 bases: TGTGCCAGCAGTCTGCTTGGGGGGGACGAGACCCAGTACTTC. It encodes CASSLLGGDETQYF.

The chain carries TRBV11-2 and TRBJ1-1; D unresolved. This CDR3 comprises 15 residues. Trimming shortened V by 5 bases and J by 1 base, and 14 bases separated the two germline ends. Germline values: CDR1 SGHAT, CDR2 FQNNGV. In nucleotides, the CDR3 is TGTGCCAGCAGCACACTCGCTGGCCGGAACACTGAAGCTTTCTTT. Its translation is CASSTLAGRNTEAFF. Complete variable domain (other parts from reference TRBV11-2 and TRBJ1-1): EAGVAQSPRYKIIEKRQSVAFWCNPISGHATLYWYQQILGQGPKLLIQFQNNGVVDDSQLPKDRFSAERLKGVDSTLKIQPAKLEDSAVYLCASSTLAGRNTEAFFGQGTRLTVV.

This sequence joins TRBV9 and TRBJ1-1; no definite D call. V was cut by 0 bases and J by 5 bases, with 14 bases left in between. Germline V lookup: CDR1 SGDLS, CDR2 YYNGEE. The CDR3 consists of 15 residues. The CDR3 bases are TGTGCCAGCAGCGTAGATGGCCGCCCTGGGACTGAAGCTTTCTTT. Its protein is CASSVDGRPGTEAFF.

This clone has only one observation. V gene TRBV9 combines with J gene TRBJ1-2; no clear D. Trimming removed 0 bases from V and 4 bases from J, with 10 bases in between. CDR1 SGDLS and CDR2 YYNGEE come from the germline V gene. The CDR3 covers 14 residues. DNA of the CDR3: TGTGCCAGCAGCGTAGGGGTAGGGCCCTATGGCTACACCTTC. Protein product: CASSVGVGPYGYTF.

V and J are TRBV6-4 and TRBJ2-1, with D perhaps TRBD1 (6 bases). Germline V gives CDR1 MRHNA, CDR2 SNTAGT. Trimming cost V 2 bases and J 8 bases, with 16 bases left between them. The CDR3 extends over 15 amino acids. For the CDR3, the DNA is TGTGCCAGCAGTGACGGGACACTTCACTCGGATGAGCAGTTCTTC. Its translation is CASSDGTLHSDEQFF.

The rearrangement links TRBV2 to TRBJ1-2; 8 positions agree with TRBD1. The CDR3 contains 15 residues. CDR1 is SNHLY, CDR2 FYNNEI, per germline. Trimming cost V 1 base and J 4 bases; bases outside gene matches: 5. Here the CDR3 reads CASSEVGQARYGYTF. CDR3 coding DNA: TGTGCCAGCAGTGAAGTGGGACAGGCCCGCTATGGCTACACCTTC.

This CDR3 reads CASTALSGNTIYF. The CDR3 DNA sequence: TGTGCCAGCACGGCCCTCTCTGGAAACACCATATATTTT. V usage is TRBV19 and J usage is TRBJ1-3; D is uncertain. The V gene's germline CDR1 is LNHDA and CDR2 SQIVND (reference sequence). The CDR3 has 13 amino acids. Trimming took off 9 bases at V and 0 bases at J, with 9 bases between the two ends.

The genes are TRBV18 and TRBJ1-1, with 9 bases matching TRBD1. The CDR3 has 16 amino acids. V trimming: 4 bases; J trimming: 5 bases; junction bases outside the gene matches: 11. In germline, CDR1 is KGHSH, CDR2 LQKENI. CDR3 protein: CASSLGSQGARTEAFF. CDR3 in DNA: TGTGCCAGCTCACTCGGTTCACAGGGGGCGCGGACTGAAGCTTTCTTT.